What follows are 25 T cell receptor beta chains derived from one specimen sequenced in a study of response to subunit inactivated influenza vaccine. Each CDR3 protein is one row after TCRdb ran MiXCR on the RT-PCR reads. Of 710,000 or so distinct CDR3 sequences listed, 15% to 18% are singletons. The material sequenced was PBMCs from blood, taken 12 days after vaccination. The source is a man aged 50-59 years who received an inactivated influenza vaccine.

V gene TRBV5-1 combines with J gene TRBJ2-7; TRBD1 might be the D (6 bases). The CDR3 contains 15 residues. The ends were cut back, 0 bases at V and 1 base at J, with 11 bases in the middle. Germline CDR1 SGHRS, CDR2 YFSETQ. The CDR3 spells CASSLGTDPSYEQYF. The CDR3 DNA sequence: TGCGCCAGCAGCTTGGGGACAGACCCTTCCTACGAGCAGTACTTC.

The CDR3 sequence is CASSLEGTVGSYYEQYF. In DNA form, the CDR3 reads TGCGCCAGCAGCTTGGAAGGGACCGTCGGGAGCTACTACGAGCAGTACTTC. This chain joins TRBV5-1 and TRBJ2-7, with D possibly TRBD2 on 6 matching bases. V was cut by 0 bases and J by 3 bases, with 19 bases left in between. Looked up from germline, CDR1 is SGHRS and CDR2 is YFSETQ. This CDR3 has 17 amino acids.

The chain links TRBV6-6 to TRBJ2-7; TRBD1 agrees at 8 bases. V lost 5 bases and J lost 4; bases outside the gene matches: 4. The CDR3 extends over 13 amino acids. Germline CDR1 MNHNY, CDR2 SVGAGI (reference sequence). CDR3 loop: CASSKQGGYEQYF. In nucleotides, the CDR3 is TGTGCCAGCAGTAAACAGGGGGGTTACGAGCAGTACTTC.

This CDR3 is CSARGPNTGELFF. The CDR3, as DNA: TGCAGTGCTAGAGGCCCGAACACCGGGGAGCTGTTTTTT. The chain has TRBV20-1 and TRBJ2-2; D is uncertain. Germline loops: CDR1 DFQATT, CDR2 SNEGSKA (reference sequence). The germline V and J ends were trimmed by 1 base and 0 bases, with 3 bases remaining between them. The CDR3 length is 13 residues.

The sample holds a few counts of this clonotype. The rearrangement uses TRBV30 and TRBJ1-2; no firm D call. The CDR3 has 14 residues. Between the trimmed V and J ends, which lost 4 bases and 0 bases, there was a span of 12 bases. CDR1 GTSNPN and CDR2 SVGIG come from the germline V gene (reference sequence). In DNA, the CDR3 is TGTGCCTGGATGGGCGGACGATCTAACTATGGCTACACCTTC. It codes for CAWMGGRSNYGYTF.

The table lists this clonotype with a few counts. As DNA, the CDR3 is TGTGCCAGCAGGAGCACCGGGACATCCTACAATGAGCAGTTCTTC. Protein: CASRSTGTSYNEQFF. The chain uses TRBV6-1 and TRBJ2-1; TRBD1 is a possible D gene (6 bases). This CDR3 has 15 residues. The V gene lost 6 bases and the J gene lost 1 base, with 13 bases spanning the gap. Germline V gene sequence: CDR1 MNHNS, CDR2 SASEGT.

Only a few counts were recorded for this clonotype. The chain joins TRBV11-2 to TRBJ1-5; TRBD1 matches 7 bases. After removal of 5 bases from V and 12 bases from J, the junction contained 4 bases not matched to a gene. This CDR3 region has 11 residues. Germline values: CDR1 SGHAT, CDR2 FQNNGV. The DNA for the CDR3 is TGTGCCAGCAGCGGCACAGGGGACCAGCATTTT. It encodes CASSGTGDQHF.

The gene calls are TRBV12-3 or TRBV12-4 and TRBJ2-3; TRBD1 is a possible D gene (7 bases). The V end was cut by 1 base, the J end by 6 bases, with 17 bases between. The CDR3 is 16 amino acids. CDR3 nucleotides: TGTGCCAGCAGTTTAGGGAGGGGGCGCACAACTGATACGCAGTATTTT. Its translation is CASSLGRGRTTDTQYF.

This clonotype was detected many times. No DNA is shown, since the ends of the CDR3 on it are uncertain; the CDR3 is the one TCRdb lists. J is TRBJ2-5 and V is TRBV5-5; the table's D call, TRBD2, has no DNA check behind it. Including both end residues, the CDR3 is 17 amino acids long. Germline CDR1 SGHKS, CDR2 YYEKEE (reference sequence). The CDR3 sequence: CASSFGAGGPAQETQYF.

This chain links TRBV18 with TRBJ2-1; tentatively, D is TRBD2 (5 bases). Trimming took off 2 bases at V and 8 bases at J, with 10 bases between the two ends. The length of the CDR3 is 13 residues. CDR1 and CDR2 from the germline V gene are KGHSH and LQKENI. The CDR3 DNA reads as TGTGCCAGCTCACCAAGATTCGGGGATGAGCAGTTCTTC. Its translation is CASSPRFGDEQFF.

Only a few counts were recorded for this clonotype. CDR3 bases: TGCAGCGTTGAAGACGGGACAGTCAACAATGAGCAGTTCTTC. Its protein is CSVEDGTVNNEQFF. V and J are TRBV29-1 and TRBJ2-1; TRBD1 matches 7 bases. The CDR3 totals 14 residues. With 0 bases clipped from V and 5 bases from J, the junction kept 4 bases outside the gene matches. Germline V gene lookup returns CDR1 SQVTM and CDR2 ANQGSEA.

This rearrangement joins TRBV19 to TRBJ2-1; a possible D gene is TRBD2 (5 bases). From germline, CDR1 is LNHDA and CDR2 SQIVND (reference sequence). CDR3 length: 13 amino acids. The V gene lost 3 bases and the J gene lost 3 bases, with 6 bases spanning the gap. CDR3 nucleotide sequence: TGTGCCAGTAGTATTGGACTCTACAATGAGCAGTTCTTC. Amino acid sequence: CASSIGLYNEQFF.

The chain couples TRBV4-1 to TRBJ2-7; possibly TRBD2 for D (6 bases). This CDR3 comprises 15 residues. With 4 bases removed from V and 2 bases from J, the gap between germline ends came to 15 bases. Germline CDR1 is MGHRA and CDR2 is YSYEKL. CDR3 residues: CASSPREILPYEQYF. The CDR3 DNA is TGCGCCAGCAGCCCACGGGAGATCCTCCCCTACGAGCAGTACTTC.

This clonotype came up many times. The CDR3 reads CASSLNPRPTGELFF. CDR3 nucleotides: TGTGCCAGCAGCCTAAACCCTCGTCCAACCGGGGAGCTGTTTTTT. This rearrangement joins TRBV7-3 to TRBJ2-2; no reliable D call. CDR1 is SGHTA and CDR2 is FQGTGA in the germline V gene. There are 15 residues in the CDR3. Trimming pared 5 bases from V and 5 bases from J, leaving 15 bases between.

V is TRBV6-8 and J is TRBJ2-1; perhaps D is TRBD1 or TRBD2 (5 bases each). This CDR3 has 10 residues. Germline-derived CDR1 and CDR2 are MNHGY and SAAAGT. V was cut by 6 bases and J by 13 bases, with 10 bases left in between. CDR3 region: CASRGELQFF. In DNA, the CDR3 is TGTGCCAGCAGGGGGGAACTCCAGTTCTTC.

This clonotype was detected only a few times. The chain uses TRBV20-1 and TRBJ2-3; D unclear. From germline, CDR1 is DFQATT and CDR2 SNEGSKA (reference sequence). Between the trimmed V and J ends, which lost 5 bases and 0 bases, there was a span of 12 bases. The length of the CDR3 is 14 residues. CDR3 sequence reads: CSAESRHSTDTQYF. DNA for the CDR3: TGCAGTGCTGAAAGCCGGCACAGCACAGATACGCAGTATTTT.

This sequence joins TRBV11-2 and TRBJ2-3, with D hard to call. This CDR3 has 18 amino acids. The V gene lost 1 base and the J gene lost 0 bases, with 17 bases spanning the gap. Per the germline V gene, CDR1 is SGHAT and CDR2 is FQNNGV. In DNA, the CDR3 is TGTGCCAGCAGCTTAGTGGTCGGGTATGGCCTTAGCACAGATACGCAGTATTTT. Its translation is CASSLVVGYGLSTDTQYF.

This clonotype has just a few counts. J is TRBJ2-1 and V is TRBV7-2; TRBD1 matches at 8 bases. This CDR3 spans 16 amino acids. The junction had 6 bases not matched to a gene; V was cut back by 2 bases and J by 3 bases. In germline, CDR1 is SGHTA, CDR2 FQGNSA. The CDR3: CASSLNTGGSYNEQFF. Written as DNA, the CDR3 is TGTGCCAGCAGCTTAAATACAGGGGGAAGCTACAATGAGCAGTTCTTC. The whole variable domain, filled in from reference TRBV7-2 and TRBJ2-1, reads GAGVSQSPSNKVTEKGKDVELRCDPISGHTALYWYRQSLGQGLEFLIYFQGNSAPDKSGLPSDRFSAERTGGSVSTLTIQRTQQEDSAVYLCASSLNTGGSYNEQFFGPGTRLTVL.

The V and J genes are TRBV20-1 and TRBJ2-7; D remains ambiguous. Germline CDR1 reads DFQATT; CDR2 reads SNEGSKA (reference sequence). This CDR3 has 16 amino acids. Trimming shortened V by 3 bases and J by 6 bases, and 24 bases separated the two germline ends. The CDR3 is CSARNSARPRSAEQYF. The CDR3 DNA reads as TGCAGTGCTAGGAACTCCGCTAGGCCCCGTAGTGCCGAGCAGTACTTC.

This chain joins TRBV4-3 and TRBJ2-7, with 10 bases aligning to TRBD1. The germline V gene encodes CDR1 LGHNA and CDR2 YSLEER. V lost 0 bases to trimming and J lost 9 bases; unmatched junction nucleotides: 11. There are 16 residues in the CDR3. The CDR3 region has the DNA TGCGCCAGCAGCCAAGAACCAGGACAGGGGGGGGTTATGCAGTACTTC. This translates into CASSQEPGQGGVMQYF.

J is TRBJ2-7 and V is TRBV7-2, with unresolved D. The V and J ends lost 2 bases and 2 bases respectively, with 10 bases between them. Germline CDR1 is SGHTA and CDR2 is FQGNSA. The length of the CDR3 is 14 residues. This CDR3 is CASSLLGLTYEQYF. The CDR3 DNA follows: TGTGCCAGCAGCTTACTTGGGTTAACCTACGAGCAGTACTTC.

This clonotype was counted ten times or more. The rearrangement uses TRBV30 and TRBJ1-5, with unresolved D. CDR3 length: 12 residues. V gave up 1 base and J gave up 9 bases, with 10 bases separating them. CDR1 is GTSNPN and CDR2 is SVGIG in the germline V gene (reference sequence). CDR3 amino acids: CAWSAPRGPQHF. CDR3 bases: TGTGCCTGGAGTGCCCCCCGTGGGCCCCAGCATTTT.

This clonotype has a handful of counts. V and J are TRBV28 and TRBJ2-1; D remains unclear. This CDR3 is built from 12 residues. V lost 5 bases, J lost 4 bases, and 6 bases lay in between. The germline CDR1 and CDR2 sequences are MDHEN and SYDVKM. CDR3 sequence (DNA): TGTGCCAGCAGTCCAATATACAATGAGCAGTTCTTC. Amino acid sequence: CASSPIYNEQFF.

This sequence joins TRBV7-6 and TRBJ2-6, with D possibly matching TRBD1 (6 bases). Trimming removed 3 bases from V and 4 bases from J, with 10 bases in between. This CDR3 region has 15 residues. Germline V gene data show CDR1 as SGHVS and CDR2 as FNYEAQ. The CDR3 DNA follows: TGTGCCAGCAGCTTCGGACAGAGAGGGGCCAACGTCCTGACTTTC. Its protein product is CASSFGQRGANVLTF.

The chain carries TRBV24-1 and TRBJ2-5, with D tentatively TRBD1 (6 bases). Trimming pared 11 bases from V and 4 bases from J, leaving 16 bases between. CDR1 and CDR2 from the germline V gene are KGHDR and SFDVKD. The CDR3 totals 13 residues. Here the CDR3 DNA reads TGTGCCATTTCAGTCAGGGGTGGAGAGACCCAGTACTTC. The encoded protein is CAISVRGGETQYF.